One T cell receptor beta chain is described in this entry. Original methodology: Nucleated cell number was recorded as an estimate derived from reference gene primer amplification. Clones were sequenced by immunoSEQ multiplex PCR, and TCRdb holds only the in-frame ones, with some missing. That table gives V, J and clone size, and the DNA gave D and trimming. Of about 240,000 clones in the sample, 82% are singletons; the top ten hold around 12%. The data were obtained in a study of blood T cell repertoires in COVID-19. Study overall: COVID-19 samples from acute and convalescent phases originated in the United States, Italy and Spain. Sample material is recorded as cDNA or gDNA derived from T cells, B-cell-depleted T cells, or PBMCs.

Looked up from germline, CDR1 is LGHNA and CDR2 is YSLEER. The CDR3 contains 15 residues. V was cut by 0 bases and J by 5 bases, with 13 bases left in between. The specimen sequenced was peripheral blood. This receptor was taken from an older woman with active or convalescent COVID-19. The rearrangement uses TRBV4-3 and TRBJ1-1, with D hard to call. DNA of the CDR3: TGCGCCAGCAGCCAAGATGAGTTAGGAGGGACTGAAGCTTTCTTT. It is translated as CASSQDELGGTEAFF.